Presented here are 12 T cell receptor beta chains from one specimen sequenced in a study of T cells in localized non-small cell lung cancer. Sequencing used immunoSEQ multiplex PCR; TCRdb keeps in-frame clones, though not all of them. The data contain about 41,000 clones, 83% of them singletons. The specimen comprised PBMCs, sampled before any cancer treatment. These receptors originate from a man aged 35-75 years with stage II lung adenocarcinoma.

This rearrangement joins TRBV5-1 to TRBJ2-3; D is ambiguous. Trimming removed 3 bases from V and 3 bases from J, with 11 bases in between. Looked up from germline, CDR1 is SGHRS and CDR2 is YFSETQ. The CDR3 spans 14 residues. The CDR3 sequence is CASSSTIQTDTQYF. In DNA, the CDR3 is TGCGCCAGCAGCTCCACCATACAGACAGATACGCAGTATTTT.

J is TRBJ2-3 and V is TRBV9; maybe TRBD1 (6 bases). Per the germline V gene, CDR1 is SGDLS and CDR2 is YYNGEE. This CDR3 contains 14 residues. V was trimmed by 3 bases and J by 4 bases, leaving 12 bases between them. The CDR3 nucleotides read TGTGCCAGCAGCGAAACAGGGTATGCAGATACGCAGTATTTT. Translation gives CASSETGYADTQYF.

This clone was picked up one time. J is TRBJ1-2 and V is TRBV5-4, with D possibly being TRBD1 (5 bases). Trimming shortened V by 0 bases and J by 2 bases, and 8 bases separated the two germline ends. The germline V gene has CDR1 SGHNT and CDR2 YYREEE (reference sequence). This CDR3 comprises 14 residues. The CDR3 here is CASSLDGGNYGYTF. The DNA of the CDR3 is TGTGCCAGCAGCTTGGATGGGGGGAACTATGGCTACACCTTC.

The J gene is TRBJ1-1, the V gene TRBV6-5, with D uncertain. The ends were cut back, 2 bases at V and 3 bases at J, with 10 bases in the middle. The germline CDR1 and CDR2 sequences are MNHEY and SVGAGI. This CDR3 has 14 residues. The CDR3 loop reads CASSYDGRDTEAFF. The CDR3, as DNA: TGTGCCAGCAGTTACGACGGGCGGGACACTGAAGCTTTCTTT.

This clone was found a few times. The chain combines TRBV5-1 with TRBJ1-4; perhaps TRBD1 as D (5 bases). The V gene's germline CDR1 is SGHRS and CDR2 YFSETQ. Deletions cut 2 bases from V and 12 bases from J, with 11 bases between. The CDR3 covers 12 residues. The CDR3 DNA is TGCGCCAGCAGCTTTGGGGGAACCCAACTGTTTTTT. It specifies CASSFGGTQLFF.

The chain employs TRBV11-3 and TRBJ1-1; TRBD1 might be the D (5 bases). The CDR3 totals 12 residues. The V and J ends lost 4 bases and 7 bases respectively, with 10 bases between them. Germline V gene lookup returns CDR1 SGHNT and CDR2 YENEEA. The CDR3 loop is CASSSLGGEAFF. The CDR3 DNA reads TGTGCCAGCAGCTCCCTCGGGGGTGAAGCTTTCTTT.

This clone was counted a single time. V and J are TRBV5-6 and TRBJ2-7; D not resolved. Germline V gene data show CDR1 as SGHDT and CDR2 as YYEEEE. CDR3 size: 13 residues. V lost 3 bases to trimming and J lost 3 bases, with 10 bases between them. The CDR3 reads CASSYRADYEQYF. CDR3 DNA sequence: TGTGCCAGCAGCTACCGGGCCGACTACGAGCAGTACTTC.

The V gene is TRBV29-1, the J gene TRBJ1-2; D remains unclear. V was trimmed by 7 bases and J by 4 bases, leaving 19 bases between them. Per the germline V gene, CDR1 is SQVTM and CDR2 is ANQGSEA. The CDR3 contains 14 residues. Here the CDR3 reads CSAIDGRGSYGYTF. The CDR3, as DNA: TGCAGCGCCATCGACGGACGGGGTTCCTATGGCTACACCTTC.

The V call is TRBV5-4, the J call TRBJ2-3; possible D gene TRBD1, 5 bases. V gave up 4 bases and J gave up 6 bases, with 12 bases separating them. The V gene's germline CDR1 is SGHNT and CDR2 YYREEE (reference sequence). The CDR3 runs to 13 residues. This CDR3 reads CASSQDTGDTQYF. The CDR3, as DNA: TGTGCCAGCAGCCAGGACACCGGGGATACGCAGTATTTT.

This sequence joins TRBV11-3 and TRBJ2-7, with a weak D call TRBD2 (5 bases). With 4 bases removed from V and 3 bases from J, the gap between germline ends came to 16 bases. This CDR3 contains 15 residues. Germline V gene data show CDR1 as SGHNT and CDR2 as YENEEA. This CDR3 reads CASSYLSGSGYEQYF. Here the CDR3 DNA reads TGTGCCAGCAGCTACCTATCGGGGAGCGGCTACGAGCAGTACTTC.

The chain couples TRBV5-4 to TRBJ2-5, with 9 bases aligning to TRBD1. V lost 1 base and J lost 5; bases outside the gene matches: 9. The CDR3 is 16 amino acids. The V gene's germline CDR1 is SGHNT and CDR2 YYREEE (reference sequence). CDR3 in DNA: TGTGCCAGCAGCTTGCCTTCACAGGGGGCGGGGGAGACCCAGTACTTC. Translation gives CASSLPSQGAGETQYF.

The J gene is TRBJ1-1, the V gene TRBV10-3; D gene uncertain. The CDR3 covers 10 residues. The V end was cut by 10 bases, the J end by 4 bases, with 7 bases between. CDR1 and CDR2 from the germline V gene are ENHRY and SYGVKD. The CDR3 sequence is CASGGTEAFF. In nucleotides, the CDR3 is TGTGCCAGCGGCGGCACTGAAGCTTTCTTT.